This TCR beta chain was retrieved from a study of OX40 agonist ivuxolimab in advanced cancers. At the level of the study: Every 2 weeks, patients received ivuxolimab intravenously, dosed at 0.01 to 10 mg/kg.

Repertoires were generated with immunoSEQ multiplex PCR, while TCRdb's copy carries only in-frame clones and drops some. This sample has more than 75,000 clones, with under 90% found just once. This clone was detected once. With 2 bases removed from V and 3 bases from J, the gap between germline ends came to 16 bases. Germline V gives CDR1 MRHNA, CDR2 SNTAGT. This CDR3 region has 17 residues. The rearrangement links TRBV6-4 to TRBJ2-2; TRBD1 is a possible D gene (5 bases). The TCR comes from an adult with an advanced solid tumor such as melanoma, head and neck, liver or kidney cancer. This sample comprised CD4+ or CD8+ T cells sorted from blood, obtained in a trial of the OX40 agonist ivuxolimab. The CDR3 sequence: CASSDPETDLDTGELFF. In DNA form, the CDR3 reads TGTGCCAGCAGTGACCCAGAGACAGATTTGGACACCGGGGAGCTGTTTTTT.